This entry describes one T cell receptor beta chain. This clone's antigen is unknown. No much larger clone is present one base from it, and per-base qualities are unavailable. The collaborating institutions used their own protocols to collect whole blood in K2EDTA tubes. For TCRbeta analysis, collaborators shipped samples in one of three forms: frozen whole blood, isolated PBMCs, or DNA extracted from either of those sample types. The sample originates from a study of blood T cell repertoires in COVID-19 (dated by TCRdb to about 2020). With respect to the entire study: Collaborator samples came from the United States, Italy and Spain and covered acute and convalescent phases of COVID-19. The material from the prospective study consisted of cDNA or gDNA derived from T cells, B-cell-depleted T cells, or PBMCs. Deeply sampled blood TCRbeta repertoires from subjects exposed to, actively infected with, or recovered from COVID-19 were included in the dataset. The repertoires were made available in a free public database intended to serve as a resource for research on the immune response to SARS-CoV-2. The samples were drawn from the first 160 participants of the ongoing ImmuneRACE study and from roughly 1,300 subjects provided by 6 global collaborators. Sample metadata almost always included a de-identified subject ID, COVID-19 status, age in years and sex. HLA class I and class II types, where available, came from metadata supplied by the sample provider rather than from assay-based typing. Overall study results and their limits: Clinical and demographic metadata were provided uncurated, with the amount varying by source and participant.

TCRbeta CDR3 regions were amplified from genomic DNA by means of the immunoSEQ Assay, a bias-controlled multiplex PCR. Regarding the original processing steps: The number of nucleated cells in each sample was estimated by amplification of reference gene primers within the assay. Sequence reads were collapsed and filtered to measure the absolute abundance of every unique TCRbeta CDR3 rearrangement. For each sample, productive Simpson clonality was calculated by taking the square root of Simpson's diversity index across productive rearrangements. Not all clones reach the TCRdb copy of this immuneACCESS table, which keeps in-frame sequences only. Checked studies attribute under half of the gap to unresolved V genes and leave the rest unexplained. Clone size and V and J calls were adopted from that table, with D and trimming inferred from the DNA. The sample table shows approximately 49,000 clones, and about 88% are seen once. Together, the top ten hold under 3% of the sample.

This clonotype was sampled from a man aged 45-65 years with acute or convalescent COVID-19. Sequenced material: peripheral blood.

The encoded CDR3 is CASSQWVARGYEQYF. DNA sequence: TGCGCCAGCAGTCAATGGGTTGCACGCGGCTACGAGCAGTACTTC. This sequence uses TRBV23-1 and TRBJ2-7; too little of a D gene remains to name it. Being an ORF, TRBV23-1 has a function that is uncertain. V and J lose 1 base and 3 bases, and a span of 13 bases separates them. The CDR3 starts with the cysteine, ends with the phenylalanine, and has 15 residues. This entry keeps only the CDR3 DNA: 45 bases, framed from base 1.